This T cell receptor (beta chain) was sequenced during a study of OX40 agonist ivuxolimab in advanced cancers. Germline CDR1 and CDR2: LNHDA and SQIVND (reference sequence). The CDR3 runs 13 residues. V was clipped by 3 bases and J by 3 bases, with 9 bases between them. Sequenced by immunoSEQ multiplex PCR; TCRdb stores in-frame clones only, minus some. The sample lists tens of thousands of clones, around 80% occurring once. The TCR originated in an adult with an advanced solid tumor such as melanoma, head and neck, liver or kidney cancer. This material consisted of CD4+ or CD8+ T cells sorted from blood, taken in a trial of the OX40 agonist ivuxolimab. The chain combines TRBV19 with TRBJ2-7; D uncertain. The CDR3 DNA follows: TGTGCCAGTAGTATGGGTTACCTCTACGAGCAGTACTTC. Protein: CASSMGYLYEQYF.